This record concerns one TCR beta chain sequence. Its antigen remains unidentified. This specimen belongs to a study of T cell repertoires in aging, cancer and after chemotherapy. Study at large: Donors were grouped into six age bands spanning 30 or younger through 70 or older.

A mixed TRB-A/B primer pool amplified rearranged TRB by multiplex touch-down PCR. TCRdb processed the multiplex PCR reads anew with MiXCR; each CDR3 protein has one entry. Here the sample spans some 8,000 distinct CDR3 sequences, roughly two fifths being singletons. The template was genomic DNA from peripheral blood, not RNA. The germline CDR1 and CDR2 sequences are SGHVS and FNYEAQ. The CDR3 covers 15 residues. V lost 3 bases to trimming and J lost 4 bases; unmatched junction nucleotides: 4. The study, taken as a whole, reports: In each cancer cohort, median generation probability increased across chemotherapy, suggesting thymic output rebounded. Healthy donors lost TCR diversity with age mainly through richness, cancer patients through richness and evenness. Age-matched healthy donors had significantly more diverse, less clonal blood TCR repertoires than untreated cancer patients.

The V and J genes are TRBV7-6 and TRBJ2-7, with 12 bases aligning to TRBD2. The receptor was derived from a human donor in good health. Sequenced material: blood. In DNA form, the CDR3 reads TGTGCCAGCAGCTTTTCTAGCGGGAGGGCGTACGAGCAGTACTTC. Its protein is CASSFSSGRAYEQYF.